The rows below give T cell receptor beta chains drawn from one sample of a study of preoperative IRX-2 immunotherapy in early breast cancer. The method was immunoSEQ multiplex PCR; TCRdb's version includes in-frame clones alone and lacks a portion of them. Of about 26,000 clones listed, approximately 80% are singletons. The sequences come from lymph node tissue, collected after IRX-2 immunotherapy. Receptors were obtained from a human donor with breast cancer. The CDR3 runs from the conserved cysteine through the conserved F or W. Each record gives: J gene, clone size, D gene, V gene, CDR3 length, CDR3 protein, CDR3 DNA. D genes are given only for firm matches. Size values are once, few and many counts, or a class for expanded clones, and some rows have none.

>TRBJ2-1|NA|NA|TRBV6-8|14
CASSYSLSGTEQFF
TGTGCCAGCAGTTACTCGTTATCGGGGACTGAGCAGTTCTTC
>TRBJ1-1|once|NA|TRBV29-1|13
CSGRRNRDTEAFF
TGCAGCGGTAGGCGTAATAGGGACACTGAAGCTTTCTTT
>TRBJ1-2|NA|NA|TRBV27|13
CASSLRGDYGYTF
TGTGCCAGCAGTTTAAGGGGGGACTATGGCTACACCTTC
>TRBJ1-2|NA|TRBD1|TRBV30|16
CAWSVRDRTLYYGYTF
TGTGCCTGGAGTGTACGGGACAGAACACTATACTATGGCTACACCTTC
>TRBJ2-7|NA|TRBD2|TRBV5-1|15
CASSLVAGATYEQYF
TGCGCCAGCAGCTTGGTAGCGGGGGCTACCTACGAGCAGTACTTC
>TRBJ2-5|NA|NA|TRBV6-8|14
CASSRPGFQETQYF
TGTGCCAGCAGCAGACCGGGCTTCCAAGAGACCCAGTACTTC
>TRBJ1-6|NA|NA|TRBV7-4|13
CASSLDILSPLHF
TGTGCCAGCAGCTTAGATATCCTTTCACCCCTCCACTTT
>TRBJ2-1|once|TRBD1|TRBV5-1|14
CASSLQQGANEQFF
TGCGCCAGCAGCTTGCAACAGGGGGCTAATGAGCAGTTCTTC
>TRBJ1-4|NA|TRBD1|TRBV18|18
CASSPRTGPLQVNEKLFF
TGTGCCAGCTCACCACGGACAGGGCCCCTCCAGGTTAATGAAAAACTGTTTTTT
>TRBJ1-2|once|TRBD1|TRBV15|14
CATSRESRDSYYTF
TGTGCCACCAGCAGAGAATCCCGGGACAGCTACTACACCTTC
>TRBJ2-7|few|TRBD1|TRBV18|14
CASSPRTGGYEQYF
TGTGCCAGCTCACCAAGGACAGGGGGTTATGAGCAGTACTTC
>TRBJ1-1|NA|TRBD1|TRBV10-3|15
CASLRDRGLQGEAFF
TGTGCCAGCCTGCGGGACAGAGGTCTACAGGGTGAAGCTTTCTTT
>TRBJ1-3|NA|TRBD1|TRBV5-1|18
CASSLEGTGVVNGNTIYF
TGCGCCAGCAGCTTGGAAGGGACAGGGGTCGTAAATGGAAACACCATATATTTT
>TRBJ1-2|NA|TRBD1|TRBV29-1|13
CSAYRGYSYGYTF
TGCAGCGCCTACAGGGGGTATAGCTATGGCTACACCTTC
>TRBJ1-5|NA|NA|TRBV11-3|14
CASTRGPSNQPQHF
TGTGCCAGCACGCGGGGCCCCAGCAATCAGCCCCAGCATTTT
>TRBJ2-6|NA|TRBD2|TRBV19|19
CASSRVLDSGSSGANVLTF
TGTGCCAGTAGTCGTGTTTTAGACAGCGGGAGCTCTGGGGCCAACGTCCTGACTTTC
>TRBJ1-5|NA|TRBD1|TRBV30|12
CAWSRGPQPQHF
TGTGCCTGGAGTAGGGGGCCCCAGCCCCAGCATTTT
>TRBJ2-2|NA|NA|TRBV5-1|15
CASSLTELLARELFF
TGCGCCAGCAGCTTGACAGAGCTCCTTGCGCGGGAGCTGTTTTTT
>TRBJ2-7|NA|TRBD1|TRBV6-8|14
CAIRRQGSDYEQYF
TGTGCCATCAGACGACAGGGATCGGACTACGAGCAGTACTTC
>TRBJ1-5|NA|NA|TRBV19|13
CASSISVNQPQHF
TGTGCCAGTAGTATTTCAGTGAATCAGCCCCAGCATTTT
>TRBJ1-1|NA|NA|TRBV5-1|14
CASTRTERNTEAFF
TGCGCCAGCACTCGGACAGAGCGGAACACTGAAGCTTTCTTT
>TRBJ1-1|NA|NA|TRBV7-7|16
CASSLAEAGDWTEAFF
TGTGCCAGCAGCTTGGCCGAGGCAGGGGATTGGACTGAAGCTTTCTTT